This TCR beta chain was sequenced in a study of spatial heterogeneity in lung cancer. General study findings and limits: Tracking of tumor mutation counts was seen in expanded intratumoral alpha and beta TCR counts.

Time point noted: sample taken at primary tumor resection. There were 72 donors, all of them untreated patients with early-stage non-small cell lung cancer. This clonotype was recorded many times. Its antigen is not known. One entry per CDR3 protein, called by TCRdb with MiXCR from the 5' RACE reads. The sample yields around 20,000 distinct CDR3 sequences, more than 6.5% seen once. Trimming shortened V by 7 bases and J by 1 base, and 7 bases separated the two germline ends. The CDR3 sequence is 13 residues long. The germline V gene encodes CDR1 SGHTA and CDR2 FQGTGA. The sequence derives from a male donor with early-stage non-small cell lung cancer. The sample was lung tumor tissue, taken at surgery. The chain links TRBV7-3 to TRBJ2-2; D is undetermined. CDR3 bases: TGTGCCAGCATGGGTCAGAACACCGGGGAGCTGTTTTTT. This gives the protein CASMGQNTGELFF. Using reference TRBV7-3 and TRBJ2-2 for the parts outside the CDR3, the full variable domain is GAGVSQTPSNKVTEKGKYVELRCDPISGHTALYWYRQSLGQGPEFLIYFQGTGAADDSGLPNDRFFAVRPEGSVSTLKIQRTERGDSAVYLCASMGQNTGELFFGEGSRLTVL.